These T cell receptor beta chains were read from a single sample in a study of beta chain features in type 1 diabetes. Generated by immunoSEQ multiplex PCR, the TCRdb table keeps only in-frame clones and is missing some. The sample comprises 120,000 or so clones, roughly 15% of which are singletons, and around 2.5% rests with the top ten. The sample was central memory CD4+ T cells from blood. The receptor set was obtained from a man aged 25-45 years with type 1 diabetes. CDR3s include the opening cysteine and the closing phenylalanine or tryptophan. Fields, in order: D gene, J gene, V gene, clone size, CDR3 protein, CDR3 DNA. D genes are given only for firm matches. The size of a clone is reported for some rows only, either as once, few or many, or as a class for expanded clones.

.	TRBJ2-2	TRBV6-5	few	CASRRVDTGELFF	TGTGCCAGCAGAAGGGTAGACACCGGGGAGCTGTTTTTT
TRBD2	TRBJ2-3	TRBV29-1	.	CSVGGTSGENTQYF	TGCAGCGTTGGAGGGACTAGCGGGGAAAATACGCAGTATTTT
.	TRBJ1-6	TRBV6-5	few	CASSRGPFDSPLHF	TGTGCCAGCAGCCGAGGGCCCTTTGATTCACCCCTCCACTTT
TRBD1	TRBJ2-5	TRBV27	few	CASSQGVQETQYF	TGTGCCAGCAGCCAGGGGGTACAAGAGACCCAGTACTTC
.	TRBJ2-7	TRBV5-1	.	CASSSASGAYEQYF	TGCGCCAGCAGCTCGGCCAGCGGAGCGTACGAGCAGTACTTC
.	TRBJ2-3	TRBV4-1	.	CASSLRVGASTDTQYF	TGCGCCAGCAGCCTGAGGGTGGGGGCCTCCACAGATACGCAGTATTTT
TRBD1	TRBJ2-1	TRBV15	.	CATSREIRGQGSYNEQFF	TGTGCCACCAGCAGAGAGATTAGGGGGCAAGGCTCCTACAATGAGCAGTTCTTC
.	TRBJ1-5	TRBV7-2	few	CASSLEPGANQPQHF	TGTGCCAGCAGCTTAGAGCCAGGGGCAAATCAGCCCCAGCATTTT
.	TRBJ2-2	TRBV7-2	.	CASSLSGSQTGELFF	TGTGCCAGCAGCTTATCAGGGAGTCAGACCGGGGAGCTGTTTTTT
.	TRBJ2-7	TRBV7-2	.	CASSSPRGTSYEQYF	TGTGCCAGCAGCTCCCCCCGCGGCACTTCCTACGAGCAGTACTTC
.	TRBJ2-5	TRBV29-1	.	CSVEPPYVTGFGETQYF	TGCAGCGTTGAACCGCCCTATGTGACGGGCTTCGGGGAGACCCAGTACTTC
TRBD1	TRBJ2-2	TRBV28	few	CASVPQGVHGELFF	TGTGCCAGCGTCCCACAGGGGGTCCACGGGGAGCTGTTTTTT
.	TRBJ1-5	TRBV30	few	CAWSRTNNNQPQHF	TGTGCCTGGAGTCGGACTAACAACAATCAGCCCCAGCATTTT
.	TRBJ1-2	TRBV9	few	CASSDSQTGGNYGYTF	TGTGCCAGCAGCGACTCACAAACGGGAGGGAACTATGGCTACACCTTC
.	TRBJ2-2	TRBV9	few	CASSADGRTGELFF	TGTGCCAGCAGCGCCGATGGACGAACCGGGGAGCTGTTTTTT
.	TRBJ1-5	TRBV28	few	CASSLHAGESQPQHF	TGTGCCAGCAGTTTACACGCAGGGGAAAGTCAGCCCCAGCATTTT
TRBD1	TRBJ2-5	TRBV6-5	few	CASSQGQGLETQYF	TGTGCCAGCAGCCAGGGACAGGGATTGGAGACCCAGTACTTC